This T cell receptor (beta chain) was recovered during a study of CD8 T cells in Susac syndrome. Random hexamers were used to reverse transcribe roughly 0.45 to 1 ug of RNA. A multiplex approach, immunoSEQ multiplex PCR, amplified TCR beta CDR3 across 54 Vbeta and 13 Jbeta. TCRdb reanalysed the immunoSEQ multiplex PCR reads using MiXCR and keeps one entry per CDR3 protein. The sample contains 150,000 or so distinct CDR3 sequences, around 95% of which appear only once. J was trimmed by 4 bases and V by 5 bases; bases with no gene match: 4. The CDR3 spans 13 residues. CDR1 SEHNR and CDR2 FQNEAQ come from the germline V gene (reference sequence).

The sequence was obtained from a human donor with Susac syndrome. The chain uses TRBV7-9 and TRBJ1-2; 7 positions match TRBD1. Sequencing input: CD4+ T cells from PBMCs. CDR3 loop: CASSPRGPYGYTF. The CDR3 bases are TGTGCCAGCAGCCCAAGGGGGCCCTATGGCTACACCTTC.